The 2 T cell receptor beta chains listed next were all sequenced from one sample in a study of blood T cell repertoires in COVID-19 (dated by TCRdb to 2020 to 2021). Library prep was done by the immunoSEQ multiplex PCR assay. The table comes from immuneACCESS by way of TCRdb, which keeps in-frame sequences with V and J called. Part of the clones is missing from these tables; in studies checked, under half for an unresolved V gene and the rest for unknown reasons. The sample table records about 99,000 clones; approximately 91% of these occur just once. The top ten clones comprise around 5.5% of the sample. The sample taken for sequencing was peripheral blood. The receptor set was obtained from a human donor in a cohort sampled during active COVID-19.

The chain is built from TRBV11-2 and TRBJ2-5, with D possibly matching TRBD2 (5 bases). This CDR3 comprises 14 residues. Germline V gene lookup returns CDR1 SGHAT and CDR2 FQNNGV. V was clipped by 5 bases and J by 4 bases, with 14 bases between them. The CDR3 sequence is CASSPPWERETQYF. CDR3 DNA sequence: TGTGCCAGCAGCCCGCCGTGGGAGAGAGAGACCCAGTACTTC.

This chain links TRBV11-2 with TRBJ1-2; D uncertain. Between the trimmed V and J ends, which lost 10 bases and 6 bases, there was a span of 12 bases. From germline, CDR1 is SGHAT and CDR2 FQNNGV. The CDR3 consists of 11 residues. CDR3 bases: TGTGCCACCAAGCCCGGGGATGGCTACACCTTC. It encodes CATKPGDGYTF.